Shown below are 17 T cell receptor beta chains from a single sample sequenced in a study of tumor-infiltrating lymphocytes in primary liver carcinoma. The template, roughly 0.45 ug total RNA, yielded TCR beta cDNA made with a constant-region primer. Each TCR beta library was derived from three nested multiplex PCR rounds that employed slightly modified ARM-PCR. A C-beta reverse primer was combined with TRBV1-TRBV30 forward primers in the first two PCR rounds, and each round had approximately 10 cycles. Each CDR3 protein is one row after TCRdb ran MiXCR on the multiplex PCR reads. The table lists about 66,000 distinct CDR3 sequences, around 69% of them singletons. Bulk tissue was left unsorted, and RNA and DNA were co-extracted from 20-30 mg of it. The sequenced sample was liver tumor tissue from sampling region 4. Subset indicated: tumor region T4, right-lateral pole. Receptor source: a man aged 40-50 years with primary liver carcinoma and hepatitis B virus infection.

CDR3 residues: CASSSPGIGAGQYF. Here the CDR3 DNA reads TGTGCCAGCAGTTCTCCAGGGATAGGGGCCGGGCAGTACTTC. This chain links TRBV11-2 with TRBJ2-7, with a possible D match to TRBD1 (5 bases). The ends were cut back, 6 bases at V and 9 bases at J, with 21 bases in the middle. CDR1 is SGHAT, CDR2 FQNNGV, per germline. The CDR3 runs to 14 residues.

The chain employs TRBV20-1 and TRBJ1-5; tentatively, D is TRBD1 (5 bases). Trimming removed 2 bases from V and 0 bases from J, with 8 bases in between. The germline V gene encodes CDR1 DFQATT and CDR2 SNEGSKA (reference sequence). The CDR3 length is 14 residues. CDR3 in amino acids: CSARYRGSNQPQHF. CDR3 bases: TGCAGTGCTAGATATAGGGGTAGCAATCAGCCCCAGCATTTT.

The gene calls are TRBV29-1 and TRBJ2-1, with D hard to call. Germline V gene data show CDR1 as SQVTM and CDR2 as ANQGSEA. This CDR3 comprises 12 residues. Trimming stripped 4 bases from V and 15 bases from J, with 19 bases between. DNA of the CDR3: TGCAGCGTTGTCTTGTGGCGAAATGGGCTGTTCTTC. Its protein is CSVVLWRNGLFF.

The genes are TRBV12-3 or TRBV12-4 and TRBJ2-3; D assignment may be TRBD1 or TRBD2 (5 bases each). This CDR3 is built from 15 residues. V lost 2 bases and J lost 13, with 22 bases in between. The CDR3 reads CASSLRLASTDTEYF. The CDR3 DNA follows: TGTGCCAGCAGTTTAAGGCTAGCATCGACAGATACAGAGTATTTT.

With respect to this clonotype: The junction does not match germline at one end; this may be a read error. This sequence joins TRBV6-6 and TRBJ2-7; possibly TRBD2 for D (5 bases). The CDR3 is 12 residues long. Germline CDR1 is MNHNY and CDR2 is SVGAGI (reference sequence). In DNA, the CDR3 is TGTGACAGTGAGGGATCCACCTACGAGCGGTACTTC. Translating gives CDSEGSTYERYF.

With regard to this clonotype: The CDR3 carries no conserved terminal phenylalanine or tryptophan, so it likely arises from a read error. The gene calls are TRBV4-1 and TRBJ1-2; 8 bases align to TRBD1. Germline V gene sequence: CDR1 MGHRA, CDR2 YSYEKL. This CDR3 comprises 14 residues. The DNA of the CDR3 is TGCGACAGCAGCCAGGGGGACAGGAACTATGGCTACACCGTC. Its translation is CDSSQGDRNYGYTV.

V gene TRBV11-2 combines with J gene TRBJ2-1, with D possibly being TRBD2 (6 bases). Trimming cost V 3 bases and J 15 bases, with 18 bases left between them. The CDR3 covers 13 residues. The germline V gene encodes CDR1 SGHAT and CDR2 FQNNGV. The CDR3 region is CASSLDQLAMWFF. The CDR3 nucleotides are TGTGCCAGCAGCTTGGATCAGCTAGCGATGTGGTTCTTC.

Note on this clonotype: This clone may be a read error of a much larger clone one base away. CDR3 in amino acids: CACSGGTANYNEQFF. For the CDR3, the DNA is TGTGCCTGCAGTGGCGGGACTGCTAACTACAATGAGCAGTTCTTC. J is TRBJ2-1 and V is TRBV6-1, with a weak D call TRBD2 (6 bases). CDR1 is MNHNS, CDR2 SASEGT, per germline. This CDR3 is 15 amino acids long.

This clonotype was counted between two and nine times. At one end the junction does not follow the germline gene, possibly because of a read error. The rearrangement uses TRBV7-9 and TRBJ2-1; weak D call: TRBD1 (5 bases). This CDR3 comprises 15 residues. The germline V gene encodes CDR1 SEHNR and CDR2 FQNEAQ (reference sequence). The CDR3 DNA is TGTGCCAGCAGTGACAGTTTATCCGAAAACGATGAGCAATTCTTC. Translated: CASSDSLSENDEQFF.

The V gene is TRBV4-2, the J gene TRBJ2-1; either TRBD1 or TRBD2 may fit D (5 bases each). CDR3 length: 16 residues. CDR1 and CDR2 from the germline V gene are LGHNA and YNFKEQ. The germline V and J ends were trimmed by 4 bases and 5 bases, with 18 bases remaining between them. CDR3 amino acids: CASSRHLGTGNNEQFF. DNA of the CDR3: TGTGCCAGCAGCCGACACCTCGGGACGGGTAACAATGAGCAGTTCTTC.

The rearrangement links TRBV4-3 to TRBJ2-7; D is possibly TRBD2 (6 bases). Germline loops: CDR1 LGHNA, CDR2 YSLEER. The CDR3 runs 15 residues. The CDR3 loop reads CANSQDRETTYEQYF. CDR3 sequence (DNA): TGCGCTAACAGCCAAGATCGGGAGACTACCTACGAGCAGTACTTC.

A word on this clonotype: As the CDR3 is not closed by the conserved phenylalanine or tryptophan, this likely results from a read error. This chain links TRBV29-1 with TRBJ2-5; possibly TRBD1 or TRBD2 for D (6 bases each). The CDR3 is 12 residues long. The germline CDR1 and CDR2 sequences are SQVTM and ANQGSEA. CDR3 loop: CSGMDSGETQYL. CDR3 nucleotides: TGTAGCGGTATGGACAGTGGAGAGACCCAGTACCTC.

At least ten counts were recorded for this clonotype. This chain joins TRBV10-3 and TRBJ1-1; TRBD1 is a possible D gene (5 bases). The CDR3 extends over 13 amino acids. The V end lost 5 bases, the J end lost 4 bases, and 11 bases lay between the germline ends. Germline CDR1 and CDR2: ENHRY and SYGVKD. CDR3 DNA: TGTGCCATCAGTCCAGCGGGGGGCACTGAAGCTTTCTTT. Translated, it gives CAISPAGGTEAFF.

To note about this clonotype: One end of the junction is discordant with germline, which a read error may explain. The chain is built from TRBV5-6 and TRBJ2-2; TRBD1 matches 7 bases. The CDR3 is 15 amino acids. Germline CDR1 SGHDT, CDR2 YYEEEE. This CDR3 reads CVSSLVAGGTGELFF. CDR3 DNA sequence: TGTGTCAGCAGCTTGGTCGCAGGGGGCACCGGGGAGCTGTTTTTT.

In regard to this clonotype: A read error may account for a junction end that differs from germline. The chain joins TRBV11-1 to TRBJ2-1; D is perhaps TRBD1 or TRBD2 (5 bases each). Germline CDR1 and CDR2: SGHAT and FQDESV (reference sequence). The CDR3 contains 15 residues. CDR3 in amino acids: CASSSQGPLDNEQFF. CDR3 sequence (DNA): TGTGCCAGCAGCTCCCAGGGACCGCTGGACAATGAGCAGTTTTTC.

In this sample, this clonotype turned up a few times. This chain joins TRBV19 and TRBJ1-5; D might be TRBD1 (6 bases). The CDR3 runs to 15 residues. Per germline, CDR1 LNHDA and CDR2 SQIVND (reference sequence). The ends were cut back, 5 bases at V and 4 bases at J, with 15 bases in the middle. For the CDR3, the DNA is TGTGCCAGTAGTTTCACAGGGACCGGGAATCAGCCCCAGCATTTT. This codes for CASSFTGTGNQPQHF.

This clonotype appeared many times. The J gene is TRBJ2-1, the V gene TRBV9, with 8 bases aligning to TRBD2. Germline assignment: CDR1 SGDLS and CDR2 YYNGEE. CDR3 size: 15 residues. Unmatched junction bases numbered 6, after V lost 4 bases and J lost 3 bases. CDR3 region: CASSQAGVGYNEQFF. The DNA for the CDR3 is TGTGCCAGCAGCCAAGCGGGAGTAGGCTACAATGAGCAGTTCTTC.